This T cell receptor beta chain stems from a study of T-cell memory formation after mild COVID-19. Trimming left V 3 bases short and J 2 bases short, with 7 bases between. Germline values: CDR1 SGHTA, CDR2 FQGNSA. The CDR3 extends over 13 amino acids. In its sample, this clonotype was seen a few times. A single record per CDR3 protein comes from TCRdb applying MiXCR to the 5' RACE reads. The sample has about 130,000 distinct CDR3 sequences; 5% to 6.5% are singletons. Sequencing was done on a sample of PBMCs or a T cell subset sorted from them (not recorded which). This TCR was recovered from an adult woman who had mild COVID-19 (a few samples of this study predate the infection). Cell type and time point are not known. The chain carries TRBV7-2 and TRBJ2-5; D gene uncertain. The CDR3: CASSFGLQETQYF. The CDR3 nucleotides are TGTGCCAGCAGCTTCGGCCTTCAAGAGACCCAGTACTTC. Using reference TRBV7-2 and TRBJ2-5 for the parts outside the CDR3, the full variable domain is GAGVSQSPSNKVTEKGKDVELRCDPISGHTALYWYRQSLGQGLEFLIYFQGNSAPDKSGLPSDRFSAERTGGSVSTLTIQRTQQEDSAVYLCASSFGLQETQYFGPGTRLLVL.